Following are 16 T cell receptor beta chains from one sample sequenced in a study of CDR3 diversity in severe acne. TCRdb fed the PCR reads into MiXCR, producing one record per CDR3 protein. The data hold some 90,000 distinct CDR3 sequences, with roughly half observed a single time. Sequencing was performed on blood. Receptors were obtained from a male donor in good health, serving as a control.

The genes are TRBV25-1 and TRBJ2-7, with TRBD2 as a possible D gene (5 bases). The V and J ends lost 3 bases and 4 bases respectively, with 19 bases between them. Germline loops: CDR1 MGHDK, CDR2 SYGVNS. The CDR3 extends over 16 amino acids. CDR3 bases: TGTGCCAGCAGTGACGGACGGACTCTATACGATTACGAGCAGTACTTC. Translated, it gives CASSDGRTLYDYEQYF.

This clonotype was seen at least ten times. This chain connects TRBV6-2 or TRBV6-3 to TRBJ2-1; D assignment may be TRBD1 or TRBD2 (7 bases each). This CDR3 is 13 amino acids long. Germline CDR1 is MNHEY and CDR2 is SVGEGT. V was trimmed by 6 bases and J by 8 bases, leaving 14 bases between them. The CDR3 bases are TGTGCCAGCAGGAAGACAGGGAGGGATGAGCAGTTCTTC. It codes for CASRKTGRDEQFF.

This chain joins TRBV20-1 and TRBJ1-5; D is possibly TRBD1 (5 bases). Trimming left V 6 bases short and J 11 bases short, with 20 bases between. The CDR3 is 13 residues long. Germline CDR1 and CDR2: DFQATT and SNEGSKA (reference sequence). The CDR3: CSALGLATETQHF. The CDR3 DNA reads TGCAGTGCCCTGGGACTAGCCACAGAGACCCAGCATTTT.

With respect to this clonotype: Without the conserved terminal phenylalanine or tryptophan, this CDR3 likely stems from a read error. The chain recombines TRBV7-2 with TRBJ1-1; D perhaps matches TRBD1 (5 bases). The germline V and J ends were trimmed by 6 bases and 5 bases, with 10 bases remaining between them. The CDR3 runs to 12 residues. Looked up from germline, CDR1 is SGHTA and CDR2 is FQGNSA. CDR3 nucleotides: TGTGCCAGCAGTCAGGGTCGAACTGAAGCTTTCCTT. It specifies CASSQGRTEAFL.

This clonotype was picked up a small number of times. The chain carries TRBV7-9 and TRBJ1-2; D remains unclear. The CDR3 loop spans 15 amino acids. With 4 bases removed from V and 6 bases from J, the gap between germline ends came to 18 bases. Germline-derived CDR1 and CDR2 are SEHNR and FQNEAQ (reference sequence). This CDR3 reads CASSCLTDVGDGYTF. The CDR3 DNA sequence: TGTGCCAGCAGCTGCCTGACCGACGTGGGAGATGGCTACACCTTC.

The gene calls are TRBV25-1 and TRBJ2-3, with 7 positions matching TRBD1. The CDR3 has 17 amino acids. J gave up 12 bases and V 2 bases, and 20 bases lay outside the gene matches. CDR1 MGHDK and CDR2 SYGVNS come from the germline V gene. This CDR3 reads CASSEDRQGGMTDPQYF. The CDR3 region has the DNA TGTGCCAGCAGTGAAGACCGACAGGGTGGTATGACAGACCCTCAGTATTTT.

V usage is TRBV2 and J usage is TRBJ1-2; 8 bases align to TRBD1. Germline V gene data show CDR1 as SNHLY and CDR2 as FYNNEI. Losses at the gene ends were 5 bases for V and 7 bases for J; bases not matched to a gene: 12. There are 15 residues in the CDR3. CDR3 protein: CASSYAGGRRSGYTF. In nucleotides, the CDR3 is TGTGCCAGCAGTTACGCAGGGGGCCGTAGAAGTGGCTACACCTTC.

Ten or more counts support this clonotype. This rearrangement joins TRBV11-2 to TRBJ2-2, with 9 bases identical to TRBD1. With V trimmed by 1 base and J by 6 bases, 3 bases remained unmatched. Germline V CDR1 and CDR2: SGHAT, FQNNGV. This CDR3 spans 15 amino acids. The CDR3 here is CASSLGDRESGELFF. CDR3 nucleotide sequence: TGTGCCAGCAGCTTAGGGGACAGGGAATCCGGGGAGCTGTTTTTT.

The rearrangement uses TRBV20-1 and TRBJ1-1; perhaps TRBD1 as D (6 bases). Germline V CDR1 and CDR2: DFQATT, SNEGSKA (reference sequence). The germline V and J ends were trimmed by 0 bases and 8 bases, with 16 bases remaining between them. This CDR3 contains 14 residues. The CDR3 region has the DNA TGCAGTGCTAGAGATCACGGGGGCGAGCCCGAAGCTTTCTTT. It is translated as CSARDHGGEPEAFF.

The chain links TRBV28 to TRBJ1-1; D is uncertain. CDR1 MDHEN and CDR2 SYDVKM come from the germline V gene. The CDR3 runs 14 residues. V was trimmed by 2 bases and J by 0 bases, leaving 7 bases between them. The CDR3 sequence: CASSLNPMNTEAFF. The DNA for the CDR3 is TGTGCCAGCAGTTTAAATCCCATGAACACTGAAGCTTTCTTT.

V is TRBV11-1 and J is TRBJ2-7, with TRBD1 identical over 7 bases. The CDR3 loop spans 15 amino acids. Germline CDR1 reads SGHAT; CDR2 reads FQDESV (reference sequence). The junction had 8 bases not matched to a gene; V was cut back by 6 bases and J by 0 bases. As DNA, the CDR3 is TGTGCCAGCAGTACAGACAGGGCCGCCTCCTACGAGCAGTACTTC. This sequence encodes CASSTDRAASYEQYF.

The CDR3 loop is CSATPYEGVNTIYF. CDR3 in DNA: TGCAGTGCTACCCCGTATGAGGGGGTAAACACCATATATTTT. The chain employs TRBV20-1 and TRBJ1-3; tentatively, D is TRBD1 (6 bases). CDR3 length: 14 residues. V lost 4 bases to trimming and J lost 6 bases, with 16 bases between them. Germline V gene sequence: CDR1 DFQATT, CDR2 SNEGSKA (reference sequence).

The V and J genes are TRBV7-8 and TRBJ1-1, with D maybe TRBD1 (6 bases). Trimming shortened V by 1 base and J by 11 bases, and 14 bases separated the two germline ends. The CDR3 is made up of 13 amino acids. Germline V gene sequence: CDR1 SGHVS, CDR2 FQNEAQ. CDR3 sequence (DNA): TGTGCCAGCAGCTTAGGGTCCGGGACAACGGCTTTCTTT. It translates to CASSLGSGTTAFF.

This clonotype has more than one count but fewer than ten. CDR3 loop: CASSRGGWKTQYF. CDR3 nucleotide sequence: TGTGCCAGCAGCAGGGGGGGGTGGAAGACCCAGTACTTC. V is TRBV7-2 and J is TRBJ2-5; D might be TRBD2 (7 bases). The CDR3 is 13 amino acids. V was pared by 5 bases and J by 6 bases, with 13 bases between. Germline loops: CDR1 SGHTA, CDR2 FQGNSA.

The chain is built from TRBV5-5 and TRBJ1-1; D is uncertain. Germline values: CDR1 SGHKS, CDR2 YYEKEE (reference sequence). This CDR3 contains 14 residues. With 2 bases removed from V and 0 bases from J, the gap between germline ends came to 8 bases. The CDR3 reads CASSLMSMNTEAFF. CDR3 in DNA: TGTGCCAGCAGCTTAATGTCCATGAACACTGAAGCTTTCTTT.

This clonotype is labeled medium-sized (0.01 to 0.1%). The chain is built from TRBV5-8 and TRBJ1-1; 8 positions agree with TRBD1. CDR1 is SGHTS and CDR2 is YDEGEE in the germline V gene. The CDR3 runs 13 residues. With V trimmed by 3 bases and J by 3 bases, 1 base remained unmatched. DNA for the CDR3: TGTGCCAGCAGCTGGGGACAGGACACTGAAGCTTTCTTT. Translated: CASSWGQDTEAFF.